This entry lists 14 T cell receptor beta chains sequenced from one sample in a study. One entry per CDR3 protein results from TCRdb running MiXCR on the RT-PCR reads. The table lists more than 600,000 distinct CDR3 sequences, 14% of them singletons. Sequencing input: memory CD4+ T cells from blood. These receptors all come from a female donor in good health, serving as a healthy control.

Only a few counts were recorded for this clonotype. The V gene is TRBV19, the J gene TRBJ1-2, with D perhaps TRBD1 (5 bases). Between the trimmed V and J ends, which lost 8 bases and 4 bases, there was a span of 20 bases. The germline gives CDR1 LNHDA, CDR2 SQIVND (reference sequence). This CDR3 region has 15 residues. In DNA form, the CDR3 reads TGTGCCAGTGACCCGGGACGCCGGTTGATCTATGGCTACACCTTC. The encoded protein is CASDPGRRLIYGYTF.

The rearrangement links TRBV11-2 to TRBJ2-1, with a weak D call TRBD1 (6 bases). The germline V gene has CDR1 SGHAT and CDR2 FQNNGV. V was cut by 4 bases and J by 3 bases, with 16 bases left in between. The CDR3 is 16 amino acids. CDR3 bases: TGTGCCAGCAGCTCGCCACCGGGACAACTCTACAATGAGCAGTTCTTC. This encodes CASSSPPGQLYNEQFF.

This clonotype was observed a handful of times. V is TRBV12-3 or TRBV12-4 and J is TRBJ2-6; D remains ambiguous. The CDR3 has 14 amino acids. The germline V and J ends were trimmed by 7 bases and 1 base, with 8 bases remaining between them. CDR3 loop: CASTWESGANVLTF. In DNA, the CDR3 is TGTGCCAGCACCTGGGAATCTGGGGCCAACGTCCTGACTTTC.

The gene calls are TRBV20-1 and TRBJ1-5; D is perhaps TRBD1 (5 bases). The CDR3 consists of 16 residues. V lost 0 bases and J 2 bases, leaving 14 bases between the germline ends. CDR1 is DFQATT, CDR2 SNEGSKA, per germline (reference sequence). CDR3 sequence reads: CSARDLEGGGNQPQHF. The CDR3 DNA sequence: TGCAGTGCTAGAGATCTTGAGGGAGGGGGCAATCAGCCCCAGCATTTT.

The chain uses TRBV28 and TRBJ1-4; D perhaps matches TRBD1 (6 bases). CDR3 length: 14 amino acids. Germline CDR1 and CDR2: MDHEN and SYDVKM. V lost 7 bases and J 8 bases, leaving 17 bases between the germline ends. The CDR3 region is CASTGTNEEEKLFF. DNA of the CDR3: TGTGCCAGCACGGGGACAAACGAGGAGGAAAAACTGTTTTTT.

This clonotype came up a few times. This rearrangement joins TRBV6-5 to TRBJ2-5; tentatively, D is TRBD2 (5 bases). This CDR3 is 14 amino acids long. Trimming left V 5 bases short and J 4 bases short, with 14 bases between. Germline CDR1 is MNHEY and CDR2 is SVGAGI. The DNA of the CDR3 is TGTGCCAGCAGTCCCGCAGGACTTGGAGAGACCCAGTACTTC. Its translation: CASSPAGLGETQYF.

This clonotype was observed at least ten times. V gene TRBV4-3 combines with J gene TRBJ2-3, with a tentative D call TRBD2 (6 bases). The V and J ends lost 3 bases and 5 bases respectively, with 18 bases between them. This CDR3 contains 16 residues. Germline CDR1 and CDR2: LGHNA and YSLEER. The CDR3 spells CASSQIMRGSGDTQYF. CDR3 in DNA: TGCGCCAGCAGCCAGATTATGCGGGGTAGCGGAGATACGCAGTATTTT.

This clonotype was detected only a few times. The gene calls are TRBV20-1 and TRBJ1-2; no clear D. Germline loops: CDR1 DFQATT, CDR2 SNEGSKA (reference sequence). This CDR3 has 15 residues. Between the trimmed V and J ends, which lost 0 bases and 6 bases, there was a span of 17 bases. The DNA of the CDR3 is TGCAGTGCTAGAGATCAGGCACGAGGGCAGGATGGCTACACCTTC. This translates into CSARDQARGQDGYTF.

This clonotype was counted at least ten times. The CDR3 loop is CASRASLGAKYNEQFF. CDR3 coding DNA: TGTGCCAGCAGGGCCTCGTTGGGGGCTAAGTACAATGAGCAGTTCTTC. This chain links TRBV6-1 with TRBJ2-1; the D gene is possibly TRBD1 (6 bases). Trimming removed 6 bases at V and 4 bases at J, with 19 bases between. Looked up from germline, CDR1 is MNHNS and CDR2 is SASEGT. The CDR3 contains 16 residues.

There are many counts of this clonotype. The chain recombines TRBV6-5 with TRBJ1-2, with D tentatively TRBD1 (5 bases). CDR1 is MNHEY, CDR2 SVGAGI, per germline. V lost 5 bases, J lost 4 bases, and 11 bases lay in between. CDR3 length: 13 amino acids. CDR3 residues: CASSPGFGYGYTF. The CDR3 DNA follows: TGTGCCAGCAGTCCAGGGTTTGGCTATGGCTACACCTTC.

The rearrangement uses TRBV12-3 or TRBV12-4 and TRBJ1-3; D is possibly TRBD1 (6 bases). V gave up 5 bases and J gave up 3 bases, with 8 bases separating them. This CDR3 comprises 13 residues. The CDR3 sequence is CASSIQGGNTIYF. CDR3 DNA: TGTGCCAGCAGTATACAGGGTGGAAACACCATATATTTT.

The V gene is TRBV6-5, the J gene TRBJ2-1; 8 bases are shared with TRBD2. Germline V gene lookup returns CDR1 MNHEY and CDR2 SVGAGI. J lost 6 bases, V lost 2 bases, and 6 bases had no gene match. The CDR3 contains 15 residues. CDR3 in DNA: TGTGCCAGCAGTTACCCCAGCGGGGGCCGCAATGAGCAGTTCTTC. Its protein product is CASSYPSGGRNEQFF.

The chain joins TRBV19 to TRBJ1-2, with 8 bases lining up with TRBD1. Germline V CDR1 and CDR2: LNHDA, SQIVND (reference sequence). This CDR3 spans 15 amino acids. Trimming cost V 7 bases and J 8 bases; bases outside gene matches: 15. The CDR3 nucleotides are TGTGCCAGTAAAGGGGCAATTGGACAGGGAGGAGGCTACACCTTC. Its translation: CASKGAIGQGGGYTF.

This clonotype was observed a few times. The chain recombines TRBV20-1 with TRBJ1-6, with D perhaps matching TRBD1 (5 bases). The V end was cut by 3 bases, the J end by 6 bases, with 12 bases between. Germline V gene data show CDR1 as DFQATT and CDR2 as SNEGSKA (reference sequence). The CDR3 length is 14 residues. CDR3 nucleotide sequence: TGCAGTGCTAGGGGGGGTGCGGGTAATTCACCCCTCCACTTT. This translates into CSARGGAGNSPLHF.